The text below deals with one T cell receptor (beta chain). No antigen is known for it. It has no much larger one-base neighbor in the sample; base qualities were not kept. The CDR3 sequence holds 14 residues, the cysteine and phenylalanine included. Just the 42-base CDR3 DNA is kept, in frame starting at base 1. Via the germline V gene (reference sequence), CDR1 is MNHNY and CDR2 SVGAGI. V has 4 bases trimmed and J has 7 bases trimmed; junction bases matching no gene number 7. Because repertoires were sampled repeatedly during chemoradiotherapy, clonal expansion in the tumor microenvironment could be followed. The data were taken from a study of chemoradiotherapy in HPV16-positive cancers (dated 2022 in TCRdb). Some background on the complete study: Candidate HPV-specific T-cell clones and common TCR motifs were defined through functional T-cell assays on cells from two HPV16-positive patients. TCR repertoires from roughly 93 patients with HPV-related cancers were then used to track the candidate HPV-specific TCRs and motifs. The study asked whether T-cell immunity against the HPV oncoproteins E6 and E7 changes during chemoradiotherapy and whether it affects survival. Beyond this particular receptor, the publication reports: The functional definition of HPV-specific T cells came from only a couple of HPV16-positive patients, and the survival association was reported for HPV16-positive patients. Improved recurrence-free survival in HPV16-positive patients was associated with expansion of HPV-responsive T cells during chemoradiotherapy. Expansion of candidate HPV-specific clones and E7-related TCR motifs was observed in the tumor microenvironment during treatment, whereas no such expansion was observed for non-HPV-specific T cells.

Library preparation was by the immunoSEQ multiplex PCR assay. TCRdb carries this immuneACCESS record with in-frame sequences only. Its versions omit some clonotypes, under half of them owing to an unresolved V gene in the studies checked, with the rest unexplained. Counted in this sample were 50,000 to 55,000 clones; under 95% of them appeared once. The ten largest clones add up to roughly 3.3% of the sample. The TCR comes from a human donor with HPV-associated anogenital cancer. Rearrangement joined TRBV6-6 to TRBJ1-1; 9 bases in the junction line up with TRBD1. The sample was blood, taken from a patient who underwent chemoradiotherapy. The DNA is TGTGCCAGCAGTTTTCGACAGGGGGAGGGTGAAGCTTTCTTT. This sequence encodes CASSFRQGEGEAFF.